Listed below are T cell receptor beta chains from one sample, sequenced in a study of OX40 agonist ivuxolimab in advanced cancers. Using immunoSEQ multiplex PCR, the repertoire was profiled, and TCRdb retains in-frame clones only, with some absent. The sample carries tens of thousands of clones, more than 70% recorded once. The sample in question was CD4+ or CD8+ T cells sorted from blood, obtained in a trial of the OX40 agonist ivuxolimab. Receptors originate from an adult with an advanced solid tumor such as melanoma, head and neck, liver or kidney cancer. Each CDR3 is given with its conserved first and last residue. Each record gives: clone size, V gene, D gene, J gene, CDR3 protein, CDR3 DNA. D genes are given only for firm matches. Rows give clone size only sometimes, using once, few, many, or a class for an expanded clone.

size: .
V: TRBV5-6
D: .
J: TRBJ1-1
CDR3: CASSLGWSEAFF
DNA: TGTGCCAGCAGCTTGGGGTGGAGTGAAGCTTTCTTT

size: .
V: TRBV29-1
D: TRBD1
J: TRBJ2-5
CDR3: CSVESGTVGTQYF
DNA: TGCAGCGTTGAATCCGGGACAGTGGGGACCCAGTACTTC

size: .
V: TRBV9
D: .
J: TRBJ2-6
CDR3: CASSPRGKVSGANVLTF
DNA: TGTGCCAGCAGCCCCCGGGGGAAAGTATCGGGGGCCAACGTCCTGACTTTC

size: .
V: TRBV7-9
D: .
J: TRBJ2-1
CDR3: CASSLYGDEQFF
DNA: TGTGCCAGCAGCCTATACGGGGATGAGCAGTTCTTC

size: .
V: TRBV5-1
D: TRBD1
J: TRBJ2-3
CDR3: CASSLGTGLGTQYF
DNA: TGCGCCAGCAGCTTAGGGACAGGGCTGGGTACGCAGTATTTT

size: .
V: TRBV2
D: .
J: TRBJ2-5
CDR3: CASSDGVIKGETQYF
DNA: TGTGCCAGCAGTGATGGTGTAATAAAAGGGGAGACCCAGTACTTC

size: .
V: TRBV4-1
D: .
J: TRBJ2-1
CDR3: CASSAHLAARGNEQFF
DNA: TGCGCCAGCAGCGCACACCTAGCGGCCAGGGGCAATGAGCAGTTCTTC

size: .
V: TRBV6-5
D: .
J: TRBJ1-1
CDR3: CASSYSGLRYTEAFF
DNA: TGTGCCAGCAGTTACTCGGGGTTACGGTACACTGAAGCTTTCTTT

size: .
V: TRBV28
D: .
J: TRBJ1-2
CDR3: CASSPGGRGPFGYGYTF
DNA: TGTGCCAGCAGTCCGGGGGGCAGGGGCCCTTTTGGCTATGGCTACACCTTC

size: .
V: TRBV14
D: .
J: TRBJ2-2
CDR3: CASLFPPGSNTGELFF
DNA: TGTGCCAGCTTATTCCCCCCAGGTTCGAACACCGGGGAGCTGTTTTTT

size: few
V: TRBV30
D: .
J: TRBJ1-1
CDR3: CAWSVQGRATEAFF
DNA: TGTGCCTGGAGTGTACAGGGACGGGCTACTGAAGCTTTCTTT

size: .
V: TRBV30
D: .
J: TRBJ1-1
CDR3: CAWGWGDTEAFF
DNA: TGTGCCTGGGGTTGGGGGGACACTGAAGCTTTCTTT

size: .
V: TRBV5-5
D: TRBD1
J: TRBJ1-4
CDR3: CASSLRQGWWEKLFF
DNA: TGTGCCAGCAGCCTCAGACAGGGTTGGTGGGAAAAACTGTTTTTT

size: .
V: TRBV27
D: .
J: TRBJ2-1
CDR3: CASSPLGTYSSYNEQFF
DNA: TGTGCCAGCAGTCCGTTGGGGACTTATTCCTCGTACAATGAGCAGTTCTTC

size: .
V: TRBV5-1
D: .
J: TRBJ2-3
CDR3: CASSYHNRDFTDTQYF
DNA: TGCGCCAGCAGCTATCATAACAGGGATTTCACAGATACGCAGTATTTT

size: .
V: TRBV2
D: TRBD2
J: TRBJ2-7
CDR3: CASSAGTSGYEQYF
DNA: TGTGCCAGCAGCGCCGGGACTAGCGGCTACGAGCAGTACTTC

size: .
V: TRBV27
D: .
J: TRBJ1-2
CDR3: CASRYTGNYGYTF
DNA: TGTGCCAGCAGATATACAGGGAACTATGGCTACACCTTC

size: .
V: TRBV15
D: TRBD1
J: TRBJ1-1
CDR3: CATSRDIGQGREAFF
DNA: TGTGCCACCAGCAGAGATATCGGACAGGGGAGAGAAGCTTTCTTT

size: .
V: TRBV11-2
D: TRBD2
J: TRBJ2-2
CDR3: CASSYRGSGSNTGELFF
DNA: TGTGCCAGCAGCTACCGTGGTAGCGGGAGTAACACCGGGGAGCTGTTTTTT

size: .
V: TRBV28
D: .
J: TRBJ1-1
CDR3: CASSLSFRVGLTEAFF
DNA: TGTGCCAGCAGTTTAAGTTTTCGGGTCGGTCTCACTGAAGCTTTCTTT

size: .
V: TRBV7-9
D: .
J: TRBJ1-1
CDR3: CASSSGADTEAFF
DNA: TGTGCCAGCAGCTCGGGGGCGGACACTGAAGCTTTCTTT

size: .
V: TRBV4-1
D: TRBD2
J: TRBJ2-1
CDR3: CASSHGTSINEQFF
DNA: TGCGCCAGCAGCCACGGGACTAGCATCAATGAGCAGTTCTTC

size: .
V: TRBV27
D: .
J: TRBJ2-3
CDR3: CASSTRGRTDTQYF
DNA: TGTGCCAGCAGTACTCGGGGGAGGACAGATACGCAGTATTTT

size: .
V: TRBV7-8
D: TRBD1
J: TRBJ2-7
CDR3: CASSPGTEDEQYF
DNA: TGTGCCAGCAGCCCTGGGACAGAGGATGAGCAGTACTTC

size: once
V: TRBV7-9
D: .
J: TRBJ2-1
CDR3: CASSPDHGNEQFF
DNA: TGTGCCAGCAGCCCGGACCACGGGAATGAGCAGTTCTTC

size: few
V: TRBV5-4
D: TRBD2
J: TRBJ2-5
CDR3: CASSQRTSGRAGETQYF
DNA: TGTGCCAGCAGCCAGAGGACTAGCGGGAGGGCCGGTGAGACCCAGTACTTC

size: .
V: TRBV7-9
D: TRBD2
J: TRBJ2-1
CDR3: CASSGRTSGRAAYNEQFF
DNA: TGTGCCAGCAGCGGCCGGACTAGCGGGAGGGCGGCCTACAATGAGCAGTTCTTC

size: .
V: TRBV19
D: .
J: TRBJ2-7
CDR3: CASSMNSYEQYF
DNA: TGTGCCAGTAGTATGAACTCCTACGAGCAGTACTTC

size: .
V: TRBV4-1
D: .
J: TRBJ1-2
CDR3: CASTNSDYGYTF
DNA: TGCGCCAGCACGAACAGCGACTATGGCTACACCTTC

size: few
V: TRBV5-4
D: TRBD2
J: TRBJ2-1
CDR3: CASSLGSGGPFDEQFF
DNA: TGTGCCAGCAGCTTGGGGAGCGGGGGACCGTTCGATGAGCAGTTCTTC

size: .
V: TRBV30
D: .
J: TRBJ2-7
CDR3: CAWSVGQGGLEQYF
DNA: TGTGCCTGGAGTGTGGGTCAGGGGGGTCTCGAGCAGTACTTC

size: .
V: TRBV11-2
D: .
J: TRBJ2-3
CDR3: CASSLSSTDTQYF
DNA: TGTGCCAGCAGCTTAAGCAGCACAGATACGCAGTATTTT

size: .
V: TRBV7-9
D: .
J: TRBJ2-5
CDR3: CASSPTRSYGETQYF
DNA: TGTGCCAGCAGCCCAACGAGGAGCTACGGGGAGACCCAGTACTTC

size: few
V: TRBV10-3
D: TRBD2
J: TRBJ2-7
CDR3: CATPGERAGEQYF
DNA: TGTGCCACGCCCGGGGAAAGAGCGGGAGAGCAGTACTTC

size: .
V: TRBV7-6
D: .
J: TRBJ2-3
CDR3: CASSTGQYTDTQYF
DNA: TGTGCCAGCAGCACCGGACAGTATACAGATACGCAGTATTTT